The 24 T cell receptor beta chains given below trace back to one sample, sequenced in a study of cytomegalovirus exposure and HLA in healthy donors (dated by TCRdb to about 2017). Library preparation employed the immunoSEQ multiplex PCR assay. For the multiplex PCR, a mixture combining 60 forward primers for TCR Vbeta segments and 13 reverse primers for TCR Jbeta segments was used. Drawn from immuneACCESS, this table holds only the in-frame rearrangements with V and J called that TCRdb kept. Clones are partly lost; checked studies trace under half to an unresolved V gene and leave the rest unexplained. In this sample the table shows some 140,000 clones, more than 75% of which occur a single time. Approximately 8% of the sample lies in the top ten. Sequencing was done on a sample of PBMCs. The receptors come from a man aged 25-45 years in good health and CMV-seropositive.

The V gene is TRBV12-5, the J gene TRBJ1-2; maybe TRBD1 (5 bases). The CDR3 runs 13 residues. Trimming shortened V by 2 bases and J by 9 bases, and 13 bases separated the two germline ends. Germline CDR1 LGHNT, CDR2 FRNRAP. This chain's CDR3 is CASGLFQGGSYTF. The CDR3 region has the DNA TGTGCTAGTGGTTTGTTTCAGGGAGGCAGCTACACCTTC.

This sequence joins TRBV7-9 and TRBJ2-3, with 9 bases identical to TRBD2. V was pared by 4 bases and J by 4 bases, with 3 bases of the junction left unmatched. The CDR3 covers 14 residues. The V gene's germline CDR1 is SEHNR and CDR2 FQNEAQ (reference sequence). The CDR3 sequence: CASSSWTSADTQYF. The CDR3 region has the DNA TGTGCCAGCAGCTCCTGGACTAGCGCAGATACGCAGTATTTT.

The CDR3 reads CASSVEQGTGELFF. The DNA of the CDR3 is TGTGCCAGCAGTGTTGAACAGGGCACCGGGGAGCTGTTTTTT. The rearrangement joins TRBV6-4 to TRBJ2-2, with D possibly being TRBD1 (6 bases). CDR3 length equals 14 residues. Trimming removed 4 bases from V and 4 bases from J, with 10 bases in between. Germline V CDR1 and CDR2: MRHNA, SNTAGT.

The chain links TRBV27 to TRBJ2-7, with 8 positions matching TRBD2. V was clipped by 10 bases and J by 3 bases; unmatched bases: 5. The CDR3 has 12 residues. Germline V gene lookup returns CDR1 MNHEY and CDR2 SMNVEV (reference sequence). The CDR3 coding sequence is TGTGCCACGGGAGGGGGTAACTACGAGCAGTACTTC. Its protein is CATGGGNYEQYF.

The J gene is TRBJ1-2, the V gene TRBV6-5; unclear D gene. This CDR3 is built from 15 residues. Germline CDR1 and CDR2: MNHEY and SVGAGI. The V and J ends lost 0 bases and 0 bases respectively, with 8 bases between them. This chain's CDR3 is CASSYSQQPNYGYTF. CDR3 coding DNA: TGTGCCAGCAGTTACTCGCAACAGCCTAACTATGGCTACACCTTC.

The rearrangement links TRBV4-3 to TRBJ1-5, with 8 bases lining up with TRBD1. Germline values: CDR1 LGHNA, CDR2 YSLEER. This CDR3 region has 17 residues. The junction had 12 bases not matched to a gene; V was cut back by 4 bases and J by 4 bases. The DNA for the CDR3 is TGCGCCAGCAGCCGCCAAGCCCCCGGGACAGGTAATCAGCCCCAGCATTTT. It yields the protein CASSRQAPGTGNQPQHF.

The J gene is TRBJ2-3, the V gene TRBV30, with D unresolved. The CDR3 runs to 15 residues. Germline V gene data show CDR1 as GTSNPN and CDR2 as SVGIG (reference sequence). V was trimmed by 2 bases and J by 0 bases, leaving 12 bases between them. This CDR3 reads CAWSNFELSTDTQYF. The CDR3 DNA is TGTGCCTGGAGTAACTTCGAACTAAGCACAGATACGCAGTATTTT.

CDR3 nucleotide sequence: TGTGCCAGCAGATTCCAGGCCAGTAACTATAATTCACCCCTCCACTTT. This sequence encodes CASRFQASNYNSPLHF. V is TRBV27 and J is TRBJ1-6; D not resolved. V was clipped by 6 bases and J by 3 bases, with 15 bases between them. Per germline, CDR1 MNHEY and CDR2 SMNVEV (reference sequence). The length of the CDR3 is 16 residues.

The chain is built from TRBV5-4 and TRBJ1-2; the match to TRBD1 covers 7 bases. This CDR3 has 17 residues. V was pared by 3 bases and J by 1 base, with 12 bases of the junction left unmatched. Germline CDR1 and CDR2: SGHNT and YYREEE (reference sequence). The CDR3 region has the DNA TGTGCCAGCAGCTCCTCGGGCAGGGGGATGTTTAACTATGGCTACACCTTC. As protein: CASSSSGRGMFNYGYTF.

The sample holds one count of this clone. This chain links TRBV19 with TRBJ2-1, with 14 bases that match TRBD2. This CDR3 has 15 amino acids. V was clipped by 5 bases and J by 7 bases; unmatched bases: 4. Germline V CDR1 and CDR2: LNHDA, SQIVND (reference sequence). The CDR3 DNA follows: TGTGCCAGTAGTCGAGGGACTAGCGGGAGTAATGAGCAGTTCTTC. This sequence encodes CASSRGTSGSNEQFF. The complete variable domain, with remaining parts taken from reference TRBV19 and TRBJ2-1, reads DGGITQSPKYLFRKEGQNVTLSCEQNLNHDAMYWYRQDPGQGLRLIYYSQIVNDFQKGDIAEGYSVSREKKESFPLTVTSAQKNPTAFYLCASSRGTSGSNEQFFGPGTRLTVL.

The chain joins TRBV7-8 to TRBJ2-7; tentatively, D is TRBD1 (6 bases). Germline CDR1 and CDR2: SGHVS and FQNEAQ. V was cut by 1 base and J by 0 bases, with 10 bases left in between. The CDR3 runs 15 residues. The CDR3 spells CASSLGTVSSYEQYF. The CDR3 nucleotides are TGTGCCAGCAGCTTAGGGACAGTGTCCTCCTACGAGCAGTACTTC.

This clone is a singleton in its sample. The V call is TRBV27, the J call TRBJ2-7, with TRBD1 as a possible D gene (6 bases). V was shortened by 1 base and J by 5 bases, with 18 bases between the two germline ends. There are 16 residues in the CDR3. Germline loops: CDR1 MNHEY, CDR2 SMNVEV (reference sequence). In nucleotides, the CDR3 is TGTGCCAGCAGTTTATTGGGGGCAGGCCCCGTCGACGAGCAGTACTTC. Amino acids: CASSLLGAGPVDEQYF.

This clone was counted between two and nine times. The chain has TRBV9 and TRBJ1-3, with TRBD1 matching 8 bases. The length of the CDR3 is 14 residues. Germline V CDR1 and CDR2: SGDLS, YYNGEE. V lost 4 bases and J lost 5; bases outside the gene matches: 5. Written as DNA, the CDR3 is TGTGCCAGCAGCCCACGGACAGGGCGAAACACCATATATTTT. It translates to CASSPRTGRNTIYF. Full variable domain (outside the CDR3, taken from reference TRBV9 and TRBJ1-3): DSGVTQTPKHLITATGQRVTLRCSPRSGDLSVYWYQQSLDQGLQFLIQYYNGEERAKGNILERFSAQQFPDLHSELNLSSLELGDSALYFCASSPRTGRNTIYFGEGSWLTVV.

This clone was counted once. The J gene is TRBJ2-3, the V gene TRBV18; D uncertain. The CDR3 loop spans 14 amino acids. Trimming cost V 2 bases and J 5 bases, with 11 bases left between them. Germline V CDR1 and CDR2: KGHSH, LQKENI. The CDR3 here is CASSPNPPGDTQYF. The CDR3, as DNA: TGTGCCAGCTCACCAAACCCACCCGGAGATACGCAGTATTTT. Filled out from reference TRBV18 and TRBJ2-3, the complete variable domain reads NAGVMQNPRHLVRRRGQEARLRCSPMKGHSHVYWYRQLPEEGLKFMVYLQKENIIDESGMPKERFSAEFPKEGPSILRIQQVVRGDSAAYFCASSPNPPGDTQYFGPGTRLTVL.

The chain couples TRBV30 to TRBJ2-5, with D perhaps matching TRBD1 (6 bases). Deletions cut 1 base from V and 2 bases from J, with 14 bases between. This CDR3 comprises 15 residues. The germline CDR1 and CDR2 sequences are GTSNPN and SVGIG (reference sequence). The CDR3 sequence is CAWSDLWGPQETQYF. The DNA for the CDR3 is TGTGCCTGGAGTGATCTTTGGGGGCCGCAAGAGACCCAGTACTTC.

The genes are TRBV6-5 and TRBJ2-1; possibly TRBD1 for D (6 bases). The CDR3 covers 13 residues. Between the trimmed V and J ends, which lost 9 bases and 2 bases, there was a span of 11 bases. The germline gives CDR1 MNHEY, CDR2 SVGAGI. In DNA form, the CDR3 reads TGTGCCAGTACAGGGAAGCCCTACAATGAGCAGTTCTTC. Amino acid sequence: CASTGKPYNEQFF.

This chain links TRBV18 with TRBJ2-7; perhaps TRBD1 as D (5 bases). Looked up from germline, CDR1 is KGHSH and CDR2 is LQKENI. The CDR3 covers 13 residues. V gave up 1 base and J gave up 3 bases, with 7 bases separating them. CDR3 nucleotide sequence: TGTGCCAGCTCACCACAGGACAACTACGAGCAGTACTTC. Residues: CASSPQDNYEQYF.

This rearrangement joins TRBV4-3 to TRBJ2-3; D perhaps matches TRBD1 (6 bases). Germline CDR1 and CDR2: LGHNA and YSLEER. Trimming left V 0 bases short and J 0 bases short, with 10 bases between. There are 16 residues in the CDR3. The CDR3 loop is CASSQEGGMSTDTQYF. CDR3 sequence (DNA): TGCGCCAGCAGCCAAGAAGGGGGTATGAGCACAGATACGCAGTATTTT.

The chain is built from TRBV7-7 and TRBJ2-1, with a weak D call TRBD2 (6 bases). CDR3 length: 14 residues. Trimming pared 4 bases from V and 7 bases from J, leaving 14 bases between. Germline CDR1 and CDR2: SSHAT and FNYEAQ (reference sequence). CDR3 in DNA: TGTGCCAGCAGCTACGGATCGGGGGAGAATGAGCAGTTCTTC. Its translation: CASSYGSGENEQFF.

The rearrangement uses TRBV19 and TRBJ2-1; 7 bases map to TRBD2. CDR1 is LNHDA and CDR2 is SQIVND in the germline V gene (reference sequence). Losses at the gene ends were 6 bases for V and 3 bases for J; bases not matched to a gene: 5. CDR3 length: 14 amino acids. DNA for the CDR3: TGTGCCAGTAGGGGCGGGAGTTTCTACAATGAGCAGTTCTTC. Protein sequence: CASRGGSFYNEQFF.

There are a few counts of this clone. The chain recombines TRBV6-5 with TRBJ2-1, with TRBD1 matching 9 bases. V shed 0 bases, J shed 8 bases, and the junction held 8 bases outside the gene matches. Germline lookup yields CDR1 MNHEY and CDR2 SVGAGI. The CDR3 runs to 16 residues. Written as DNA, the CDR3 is TGTGCCAGCAGTTACTCGGGGACAGGGTTCTCGTATGAGCAGTTCTTC. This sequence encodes CASSYSGTGFSYEQFF.

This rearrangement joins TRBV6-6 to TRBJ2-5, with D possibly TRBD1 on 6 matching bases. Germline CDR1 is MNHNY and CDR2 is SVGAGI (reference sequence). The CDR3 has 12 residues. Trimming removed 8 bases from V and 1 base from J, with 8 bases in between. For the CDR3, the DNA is TGTGCCAGCGGACAGAGCCAAGAGACCCAGTACTTC. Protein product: CASGQSQETQYF.

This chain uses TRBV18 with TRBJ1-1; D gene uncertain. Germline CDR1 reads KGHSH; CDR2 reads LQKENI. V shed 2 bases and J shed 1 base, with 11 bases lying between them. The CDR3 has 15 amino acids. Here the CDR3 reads CASSPVGRSNTEAFF. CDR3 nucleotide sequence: TGTGCCAGCTCACCAGTGGGCAGATCGAACACTGAAGCTTTCTTT.

CDR3 DNA: TGTGCCAGCAGCTCGTGGGAGGCTTCTCCTGGCGCGGGGGCCTACGAGCAGTACTTC. Its translation: CASSSWEASPGAGAYEQYF. J is TRBJ2-7 and V is TRBV7-6, with 7 bases aligning to TRBD2. V gave up 4 bases and J gave up 2 bases; unmatched junction bases: 20. The CDR3 loop spans 19 amino acids. CDR1 and CDR2 (germline): SGHVS, FNYEAQ.